This TCR beta chain was found in a study of control samples from healthy donors and cancer patients. This clone is a singleton in its sample. This CDR3 has 15 residues. Looked up from germline, CDR1 is MGHRA and CDR2 is YSYEKL. V was cut by 5 bases and J by 6 bases, with 20 bases left in between. Produced via immunoSEQ multiplex PCR; TCRdb's table is partial and in-frame only. The sample yields some 210,000 clones, around 90% seen once. The sequence came from a man younger than 45 in good health. The sample consisted of blood. J is TRBJ2-7 and V is TRBV4-1; D tentatively fits TRBD1 or TRBD2 (6 bases each). This chain's CDR3 is CASSSPGMGGAEQYF. In DNA, the CDR3 is TGCGCCAGCAGCTCACCAGGTATGGGGGGCGCCGAGCAGTACTTC.